This TCR beta chain is from a study of response to subunit inactivated influenza vaccine. Findings of the study overall: Each seasonal flu vaccination may recruit only limited new T cells, authors suggested.

V lost 6 bases and J lost 9, with 15 bases in between. Germline loops: CDR1 MNHEY, CDR2 SVGAGI. The CDR3 has 13 amino acids. This clonotype was detected a few times. What it binds is not known. MiXCR was run by TCRdb on the RT-PCR reads, yielding one entry per CDR3 protein. Of approximately 290,000 distinct CDR3 sequences listed, roughly 22% are singletons. This TCR was recovered from a man aged 45-69 years who received an inactivated influenza vaccine. This sample comprised PBMCs from blood, obtained 21 months after vaccination. J is TRBJ2-1 and V is TRBV6-5, with a weak D call TRBD2 (6 bases). CDR3 DNA: TGTGCCAGCAGCTTACAAGGAGGGCTTGAGCAGTTCTTC. It is translated as CASSLQGGLEQFF.